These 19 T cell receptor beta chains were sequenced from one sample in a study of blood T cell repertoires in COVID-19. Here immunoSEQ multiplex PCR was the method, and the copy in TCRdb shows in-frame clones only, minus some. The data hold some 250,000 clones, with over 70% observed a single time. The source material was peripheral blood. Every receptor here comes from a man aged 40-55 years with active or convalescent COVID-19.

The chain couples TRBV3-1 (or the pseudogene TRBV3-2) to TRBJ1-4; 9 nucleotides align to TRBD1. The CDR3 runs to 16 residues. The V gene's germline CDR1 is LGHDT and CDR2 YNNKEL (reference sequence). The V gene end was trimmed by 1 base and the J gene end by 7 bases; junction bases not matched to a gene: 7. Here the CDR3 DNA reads TGTGCCAGCAGCCAAGGTGGGACAGGGCTCGGTGAAAAACTGTTTTTT. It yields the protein CASSQGGTGLGEKLFF.

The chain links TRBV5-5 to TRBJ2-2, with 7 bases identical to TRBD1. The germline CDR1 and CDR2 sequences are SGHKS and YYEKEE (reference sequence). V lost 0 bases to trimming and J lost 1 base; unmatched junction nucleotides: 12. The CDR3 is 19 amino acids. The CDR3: CASSLAGQKVKQNTGELFF. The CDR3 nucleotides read TGTGCCAGCAGCTTGGCGGGACAGAAGGTCAAACAGAACACCGGGGAGCTGTTTTTT.

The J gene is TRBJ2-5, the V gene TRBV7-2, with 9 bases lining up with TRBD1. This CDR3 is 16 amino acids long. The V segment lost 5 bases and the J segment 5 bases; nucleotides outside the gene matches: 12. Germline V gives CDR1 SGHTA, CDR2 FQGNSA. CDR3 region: CASSQGLGQGEETQYF. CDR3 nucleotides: TGTGCCAGCAGCCAAGGATTGGGACAGGGTGAGGAGACCCAGTACTTC.

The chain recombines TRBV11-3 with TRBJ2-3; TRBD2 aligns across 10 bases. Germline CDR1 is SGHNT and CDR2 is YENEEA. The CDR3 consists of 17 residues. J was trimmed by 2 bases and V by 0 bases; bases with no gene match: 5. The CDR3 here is CASSLEIAGGFTDTQYF. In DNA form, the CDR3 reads TGTGCCAGCAGCTTAGAAATAGCGGGAGGATTCACAGATACGCAGTATTTT.

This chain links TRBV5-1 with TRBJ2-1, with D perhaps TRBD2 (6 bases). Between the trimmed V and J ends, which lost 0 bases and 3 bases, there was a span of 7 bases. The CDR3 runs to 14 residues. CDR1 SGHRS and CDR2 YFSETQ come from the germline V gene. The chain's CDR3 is CASSLVGGYNEQFF. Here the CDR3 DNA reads TGCGCCAGCAGCTTGGTGGGGGGCTACAATGAGCAGTTCTTC. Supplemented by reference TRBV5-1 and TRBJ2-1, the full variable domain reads KAGVTQTPRYLIKTRGQQVTLSCSPISGHRSVSWYQQTPGQGLQFLFEYFSETQRNKGNFPGRFSGRQFSNSRSEMNVSTLELGDSALYLCASSLVGGYNEQFFGPGTRLTVL.

This chain's CDR3 is CASSSRDTPSNYGYTF. As DNA, the CDR3 is TGTGCCAGCAGCAGCCGGGACACCCCCTCAAACTATGGCTACACCTTC. The V gene is TRBV6-6, the J gene TRBJ1-2, with D possibly matching TRBD1 (6 bases). Trimming took off 6 bases at V and 2 bases at J, with 19 bases between the two ends. Germline-derived CDR1 and CDR2 are MNHNY and SVGAGI (reference sequence). The CDR3 is made up of 16 amino acids.

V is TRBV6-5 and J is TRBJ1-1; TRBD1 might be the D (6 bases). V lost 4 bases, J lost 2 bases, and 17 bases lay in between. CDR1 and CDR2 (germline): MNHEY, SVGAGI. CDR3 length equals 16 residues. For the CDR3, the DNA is TGTGCCAGCAGTTTCTACGGGACACAGGCAAACACTGAAGCTTTCTTT. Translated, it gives CASSFYGTQANTEAFF.

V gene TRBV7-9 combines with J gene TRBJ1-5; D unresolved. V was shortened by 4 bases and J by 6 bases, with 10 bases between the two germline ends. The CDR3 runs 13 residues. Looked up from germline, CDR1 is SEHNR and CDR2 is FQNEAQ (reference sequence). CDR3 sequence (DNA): TGTGCCAGCAGCTCCTACGAGGCTCAGCCCCAGCATTTT. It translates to CASSSYEAQPQHF.

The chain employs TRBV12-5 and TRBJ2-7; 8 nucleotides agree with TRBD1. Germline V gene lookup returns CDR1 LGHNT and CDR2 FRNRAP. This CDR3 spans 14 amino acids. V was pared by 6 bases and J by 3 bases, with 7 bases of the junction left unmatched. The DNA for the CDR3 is TGTGCTAGTGGCCCGACAGGGGAGCTCTACGAGCAGTACTTC. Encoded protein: CASGPTGELYEQYF.

In DNA, the CDR3 is TGTGCCAGCAGTTTCTACAGGGGGGATAGGGAGACCCAGTACTTC. Encoded protein: CASSFYRGDRETQYF. The chain links TRBV27 to TRBJ2-5, with 8 bases aligning to TRBD1. The ends lost 3 bases at V and 5 bases at J; junction bases unmatched: 8. The CDR3 consists of 15 residues. From germline, CDR1 is MNHEY and CDR2 SMNVEV (reference sequence).

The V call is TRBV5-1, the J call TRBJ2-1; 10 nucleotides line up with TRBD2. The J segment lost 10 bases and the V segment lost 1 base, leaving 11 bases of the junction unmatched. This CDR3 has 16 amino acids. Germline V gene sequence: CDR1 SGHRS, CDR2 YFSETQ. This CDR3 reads CASSLSRVAGGREQFF. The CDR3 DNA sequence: TGCGCCAGCAGCTTGAGCAGGGTAGCGGGGGGAAGGGAGCAGTTCTTC. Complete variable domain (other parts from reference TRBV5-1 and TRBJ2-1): KAGVTQTPRYLIKTRGQQVTLSCSPISGHRSVSWYQQTPGQGLQFLFEYFSETQRNKGNFPGRFSGRQFSNSRSEMNVSTLELGDSALYLCASSLSRVAGGREQFFGPGTRLTVL.

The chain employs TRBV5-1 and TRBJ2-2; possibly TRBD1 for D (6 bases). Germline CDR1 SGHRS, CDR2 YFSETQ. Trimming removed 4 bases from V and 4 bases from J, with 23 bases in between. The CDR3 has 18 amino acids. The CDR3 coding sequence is TGCGCCAGCAGCAACCGGGACACTTATCTCGCGCGCACCGGGGAGCTGTTTTTT. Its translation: CASSNRDTYLARTGELFF.

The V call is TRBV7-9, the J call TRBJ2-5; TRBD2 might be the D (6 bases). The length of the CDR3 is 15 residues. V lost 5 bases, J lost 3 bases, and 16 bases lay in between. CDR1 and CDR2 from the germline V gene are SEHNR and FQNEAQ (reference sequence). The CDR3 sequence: CASSPGGTFEETQYF. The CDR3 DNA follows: TGTGCCAGCAGCCCTGGCGGGACTTTCGAAGAGACCCAGTACTTC.

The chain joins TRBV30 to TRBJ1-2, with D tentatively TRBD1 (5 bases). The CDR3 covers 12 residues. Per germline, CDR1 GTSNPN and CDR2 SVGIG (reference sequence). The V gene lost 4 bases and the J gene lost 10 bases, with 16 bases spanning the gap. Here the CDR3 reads CAWTGSGPAYTF. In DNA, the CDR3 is TGTGCCTGGACAGGGTCAGGGCCGGCCTACACCTTC. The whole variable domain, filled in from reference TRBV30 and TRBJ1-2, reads SQTIHQWPATLVQPVGSPLSLECTVEGTSNPNLYWYRQAAGRGLQLLFYSVGIGQISSEVPQNLSASRPQDRQFILSSKKLLLSDSGFYLCAWTGSGPAYTFGSGTRLTVV.

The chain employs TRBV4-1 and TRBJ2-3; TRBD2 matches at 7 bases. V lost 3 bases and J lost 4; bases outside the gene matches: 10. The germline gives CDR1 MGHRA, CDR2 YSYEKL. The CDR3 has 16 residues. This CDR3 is CASSQNPSGQPDTQYF. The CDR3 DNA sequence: TGCGCCAGCAGCCAGAACCCTAGCGGACAACCAGATACGCAGTATTTT.

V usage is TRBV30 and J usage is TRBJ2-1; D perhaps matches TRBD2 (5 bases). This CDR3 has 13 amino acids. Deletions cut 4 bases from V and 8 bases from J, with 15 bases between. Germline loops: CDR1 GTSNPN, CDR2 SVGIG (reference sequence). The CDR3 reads CAWTTLVGYEQFF. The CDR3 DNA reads TGTGCCTGGACCACACTAGTGGGGTATGAGCAGTTCTTC.

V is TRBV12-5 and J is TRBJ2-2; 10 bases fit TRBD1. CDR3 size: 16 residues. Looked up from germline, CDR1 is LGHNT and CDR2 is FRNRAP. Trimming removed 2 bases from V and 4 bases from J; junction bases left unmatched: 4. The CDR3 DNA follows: TGTGCTAGTGGTTTGCACGGACAGGGGGTCACCGGGGAGCTGTTTTTT. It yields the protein CASGLHGQGVTGELFF.

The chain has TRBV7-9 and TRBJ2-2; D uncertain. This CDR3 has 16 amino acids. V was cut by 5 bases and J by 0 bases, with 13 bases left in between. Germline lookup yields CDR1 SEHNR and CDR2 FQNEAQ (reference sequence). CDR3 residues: CASSLQTTPNTGELFF. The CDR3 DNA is TGTGCCAGCAGCCTGCAGACAACCCCGAACACCGGGGAGCTGTTTTTT.

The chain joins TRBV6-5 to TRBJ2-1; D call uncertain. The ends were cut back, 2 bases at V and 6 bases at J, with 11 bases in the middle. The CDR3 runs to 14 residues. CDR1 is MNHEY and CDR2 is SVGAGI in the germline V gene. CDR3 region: CASSYDPRVNEQFF. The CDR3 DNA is TGTGCCAGCAGTTACGACCCTAGAGTCAATGAGCAGTTCTTC.